What follows is one TCR beta chain and its context. Its antigen remains unidentified. This record comes from a study of OX40 agonist ivuxolimab in advanced cancers. Study background: The drug used for patients, ivuxolimab, was an agonistic anti-OX40 (CD134) antibody.

Only in-frame clones appear in the TCRdb table, and some are missing; sequencing was by immunoSEQ multiplex PCR. The table has about 60,000 clones, more than 75% seen once. Patients with autoimmune history or systemic immunosuppression were excluded. Baseline was the first blood sampling point, followed by cycle 4 day 1 and cycle 7 day 1. Study-wide results and limits: Among T cells, CD8+ cells averaged more expanded clones than CD4+ cells.

Sample: CD4+ or CD8+ T cells sorted from blood, taken in a trial of the OX40 agonist ivuxolimab. The sequence was collected from an adult with an advanced solid tumor such as melanoma, head and neck, liver or kidney cancer.

CDR3 protein: CASSLGFGGDTYF. The CDR3 DNA reads TGTGCCAGCAGCTTGGGGTTCGGAGGGGACACGTACTTC. The chain couples TRBV5-5 to TRBJ2-7; D may match TRBD1 or TRBD2 (6 bases each). The V and J ends lost 0 bases and 12 bases respectively, with 16 bases between them. Germline CDR1 and CDR2: SGHKS and YYEKEE (reference sequence). This CDR3 spans 13 amino acids.